The text below deals with one TCR beta chain. The antigen remains unidentified. Looked up from germline, CDR1 is DFQATT and CDR2 is SNEGSKA (reference sequence). The CDR3 sequence is 16 residues long. Trimming took 6 bases from V and 0 from J; bases not matched to a gene: 11. For TCRbeta, the library was prepared with unique molecular identifiers. TCRdb passed the PCR reads through MiXCR, listing each CDR3 protein once. Among a few hundred thousand distinct CDR3 sequences, 27% were seen once, and the ten largest hold 36%. The data stem from a study of T-cell reconstitution after alpha-beta-depleted transplantation in children. Whole-study findings and limits: There were some patients whose high TCRbeta diversity at day 60 came from surviving recipient T cells and thymic progenitors. Alpha-beta T cells about two months after transplant reportedly derived from several hundred expanded graft clones. One year after transplant, T-cell counts and diversity came mostly from newly produced T cells.

The input for sequencing was PBMCs, taken before TCRalphabeta/CD19-depleted stem cell transplant. The sequence was collected from a boy younger than two with Wiskott-Aldrich syndrome, due to receive a stem cell transplant. The chain carries TRBV20-1 and TRBJ1-5, with TRBD1 matching over 7 bases. CDR3 in amino acids: CSALGRDRYSNQPQHF. In nucleotides, the CDR3 is TGCAGTGCCCTGGGTCGGGACAGATATAGCAATCAGCCCCAGCATTTT.